The 5 T cell receptor beta chains in this list originate from one sample, sequenced in a study of T cell repertoires in cytomegalovirus infection. TCRdb reprocessed the reads via MiXCR and lists one record per CDR3 protein. Among 150,000 to 200,000 distinct CDR3 sequences listed, about 30% were seen once. The sequenced sample was PBMCs. The receptors derive from a human donor in good health (CMV status not recorded). Some clones in this sample may be carry-over from other donors' samples.

This clonotype was seen many times. The chain combines TRBV7-2 with TRBJ1-5, with TRBD1 identical over 8 bases. This CDR3 is built from 18 residues. The trim removed 4 bases at V and 7 bases at J, leaving 18 bases unmatched. The germline gives CDR1 SGHTA, CDR2 FQGNSA. CDR3 amino acids: CASSSSRTGIRSHQPQHF. The CDR3 DNA is TGTGCCAGCAGCTCATCCCGGACAGGGATTCGGTCTCACCAGCCCCAGCATTTT.

The J gene is TRBJ1-3, the V gene TRBV14; D ambiguous. V was cut by 0 bases and J by 0 bases, with 9 bases left in between. CDR3 length: 16 amino acids. Germline CDR1 is SGHDN and CDR2 is FVKESK. CDR3 residues: CASSQDQPRSGNTIYF. For the CDR3, the DNA is TGTGCCAGCAGCCAAGATCAGCCCCGCTCTGGAAACACCATATATTTT.

The chain employs TRBV6-5 and TRBJ1-1; maybe TRBD1 (6 bases). V lost 0 bases and J lost 5, with 16 bases in between. The CDR3 is made up of 16 amino acids. Germline assignment: CDR1 MNHEY and CDR2 SVGAGI. Here the CDR3 reads CASSYSGGLGGTEAFF. CDR3 nucleotides: TGTGCCAGCAGTTACTCTGGGGGGCTGGGAGGGACTGAAGCTTTCTTT.

In this sample, this clonotype turned up once. The gene calls are TRBV2 and TRBJ1-1, with D perhaps TRBD1 (6 bases). This CDR3 is 13 amino acids long. CDR1 is SNHLY, CDR2 FYNNEI, per germline. V lost 10 bases to trimming and J lost 3 bases, with 15 bases between them. CDR3 region: CATRGGGYTEAFF. In DNA, the CDR3 is TGTGCCACCAGGGGAGGAGGATACACTGAAGCTTTCTTT.

This clonotype has more than one count but fewer than ten. The germline gene is not matched at one end of the junction; a read error may be the cause. The chain links TRBV5-6 to TRBJ1-2, with unresolved D. Germline V lookup: CDR1 SGHDT, CDR2 YYEEEE. This CDR3 has 13 residues. This CDR3 is CASGLGEIYGYTF. The CDR3 DNA sequence: TGTGCCAGCGGCTTGGGTGAAATCTATGGCTACACCTTC. Using reference TRBV5-6 and TRBJ1-2 for the parts outside the CDR3, the full variable domain is DAGVTQSPTHLIKTRGQQVTLRCSPKSGHDTVSWYQQALGQGPQFIFQYYEEEERQRGNFPDRFSGHQFPNYSSELNVNALLLGDSALYLCASGLGEIYGYTFGSGTRLTVV.